The entry below gives a single T cell receptor (beta chain) sequence along with its context. The record originates from a study of blood T cell repertoires in COVID-19. Across the whole study: The United States, Italy and Spain provided the acute and convalescent COVID-19 samples.

Germline values: CDR1 MDHEN, CDR2 SYDVKM. The CDR3 is 12 residues long. The germline V and J ends were trimmed by 5 bases and 5 bases, with 6 bases remaining between them. Under the authors' procedure: Quantification of nucleated cells was approximated via reference gene primer amplification. Assay used: immunoSEQ multiplex PCR; TCRdb lists only in-frame clones, some missing. That table supplies the V and J calls and clone size; D and trimming were determined from the DNA. Here the sample spans around 200,000 clones, 83% being singletons. The genes are TRBV28 and TRBJ2-2, with D hard to call. The source is a man aged 50 or older with active or convalescent COVID-19. Source material: peripheral blood. CDR3 region: CASSPPTGELFF. DNA of the CDR3: TGTGCCAGCAGTCCCCCAACCGGGGAGCTGTTTTTT.